This T cell receptor beta chain was identified during a study of shared clonotypes between healthy human individuals. Turning to the study itself: Used for every donor were three CD4 naive, three CD4 memory, two CD8 naive and one CD8 memory plate. Points from the study as a whole: Generation of non-shared clonotypes was less probable than generation of clonotypes shared by all four donors.

Many counts were recorded for this clone. Its target is not known. Other DNA sequences within the sample encode an identical CDR3. This CDR3 is built from 15 residues. Trimming cost V 0 bases and J 3 bases; bases outside gene matches: 0. The germline V gene has CDR1 MRHNA and CDR2 SNTAGT. Every contributor of samples was a Caucasian grown-up residing in Nashville, Tennessee. When replicate PCRs were run on sorted subsets, they used 200 ng DNA, some 33,000 T cell genomes. The table came from immunoSEQ multiplex PCR; TCRdb's copy has only in-frame clones and leaves some out. The sample has some 350,000 clones; approximately 79% are singletons.

The V and J genes are TRBV6-4 and TRBJ2-1; 9 bases map to TRBD2. The specimen was memory CD4+ T cells sorted from blood. Subset of the sample: CD45RA-negative fraction. This sequence was found in a man aged 25 to 40 in good health. Here the CDR3 reads CASSDSSGSYNEQFF. The CDR3 DNA sequence: TGTGCCAGCAGTGACTCTAGCGGGAGCTACAATGAGCAGTTCTTC.